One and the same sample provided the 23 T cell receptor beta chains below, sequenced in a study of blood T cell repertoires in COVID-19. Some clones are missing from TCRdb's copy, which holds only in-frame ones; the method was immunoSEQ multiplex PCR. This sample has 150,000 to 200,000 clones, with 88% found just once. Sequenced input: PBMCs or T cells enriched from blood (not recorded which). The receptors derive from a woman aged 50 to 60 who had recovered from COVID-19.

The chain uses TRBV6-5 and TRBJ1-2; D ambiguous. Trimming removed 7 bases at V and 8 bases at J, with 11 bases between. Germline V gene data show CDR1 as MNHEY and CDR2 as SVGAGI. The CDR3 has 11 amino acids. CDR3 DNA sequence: TGTGCCAGCAAAACCAGTGGCGGCTACACCTTC. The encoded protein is CASKTSGGYTF.

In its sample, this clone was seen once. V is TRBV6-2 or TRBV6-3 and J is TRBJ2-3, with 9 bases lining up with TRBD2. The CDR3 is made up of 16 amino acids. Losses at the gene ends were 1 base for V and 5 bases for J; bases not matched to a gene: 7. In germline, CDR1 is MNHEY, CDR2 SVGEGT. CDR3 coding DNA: TGTGCCAGCAGTTACTTAAGTAGCGGGGGAGGAGATACGCAGTATTTT. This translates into CASSYLSSGGGDTQYF.

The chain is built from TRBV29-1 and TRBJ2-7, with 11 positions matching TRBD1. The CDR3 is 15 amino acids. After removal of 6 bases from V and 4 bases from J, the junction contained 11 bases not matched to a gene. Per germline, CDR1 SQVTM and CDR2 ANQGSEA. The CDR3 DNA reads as TGCAGCGTCCGAACGGGACAGGGGGAATTGTACGAGCAGTACTTC. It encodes CSVRTGQGELYEQYF.

This CDR3 reads CASRRQDTGELFF. Here the CDR3 DNA reads TGCGCCAGCAGGAGACAGGACACCGGGGAGCTGTTTTTT. The genes are TRBV5-1 and TRBJ2-2, with D possibly TRBD1 on 6 matching bases. V was shortened by 5 bases and J by 3 bases, with 8 bases between the two germline ends. Per germline, CDR1 SGHRS and CDR2 YFSETQ. CDR3 length: 13 residues.

CDR3 nucleotides: TGCAGCGTTGAAGACCCCCCGCGGGGGGCGCAAGAGACCCAGTACTTC. This encodes CSVEDPPRGAQETQYF. J is TRBJ2-5 and V is TRBV29-1, with 8 bases matching TRBD2. Germline CDR1 SQVTM, CDR2 ANQGSEA. V gave up 0 bases and J gave up 2 bases; unmatched junction bases: 8. The CDR3 loop spans 16 amino acids.

This chain's CDR3 is CATSRAGPSTDTQYF. In nucleotides, the CDR3 is TGTGCCACCAGCAGAGCGGGTCCTAGCACAGATACGCAGTATTTT. The V gene is TRBV15, the J gene TRBJ2-3; D ambiguous. V gave up 1 base and J gave up 0 bases, with 8 bases separating them. Germline CDR1 and CDR2: LNHNV and YYDKDF (reference sequence). CDR3 length: 15 amino acids.

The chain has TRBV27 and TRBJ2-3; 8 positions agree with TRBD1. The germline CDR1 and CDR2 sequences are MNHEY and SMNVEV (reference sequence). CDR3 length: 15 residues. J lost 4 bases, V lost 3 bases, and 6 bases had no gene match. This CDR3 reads CASSFWQGAADTQYF. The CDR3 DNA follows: TGTGCCAGCAGTTTCTGGCAGGGGGCCGCAGATACGCAGTATTTT.

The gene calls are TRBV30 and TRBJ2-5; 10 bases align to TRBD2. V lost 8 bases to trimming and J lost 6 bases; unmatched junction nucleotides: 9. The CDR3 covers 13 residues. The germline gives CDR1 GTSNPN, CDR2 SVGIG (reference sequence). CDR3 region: CAGSLSGGKTQYF. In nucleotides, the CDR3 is TGTGCCGGCTCCCTTAGCGGGGGGAAGACCCAGTACTTC. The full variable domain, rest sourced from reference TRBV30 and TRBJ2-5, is SQTIHQWPATLVQPVGSPLSLECTVEGTSNPNLYWYRQAAGRGLQLLFYSVGIGQISSEVPQNLSASRPQDRQFILSSKKLLLSDSGFYLCAGSLSGGKTQYFGPGTRLLVL.

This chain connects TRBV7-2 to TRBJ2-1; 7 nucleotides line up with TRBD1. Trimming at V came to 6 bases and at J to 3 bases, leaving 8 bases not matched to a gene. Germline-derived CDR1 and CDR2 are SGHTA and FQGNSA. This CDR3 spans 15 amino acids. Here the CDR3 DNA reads TGTGCCAGCAGAAGGGTTGGGACAGTCTACAATGAGCAGTTCTTC. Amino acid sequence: CASRRVGTVYNEQFF.

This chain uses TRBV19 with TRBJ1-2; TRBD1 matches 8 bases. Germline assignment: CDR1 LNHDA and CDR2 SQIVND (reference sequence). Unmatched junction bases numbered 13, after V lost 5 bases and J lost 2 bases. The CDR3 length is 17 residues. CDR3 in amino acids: CASSGRQGTVKNYGYTF. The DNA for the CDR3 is TGTGCCAGTAGTGGAAGACAGGGGACCGTCAAGAACTATGGCTACACCTTC.

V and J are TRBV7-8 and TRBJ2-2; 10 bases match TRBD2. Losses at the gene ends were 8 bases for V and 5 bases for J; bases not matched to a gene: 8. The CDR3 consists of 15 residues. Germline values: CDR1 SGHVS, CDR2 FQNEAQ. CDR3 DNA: TGTGCCAGCGTAGCCGGGACTAGCGATACCGGGGAGCTGTTTTTT. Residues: CASVAGTSDTGELFF.

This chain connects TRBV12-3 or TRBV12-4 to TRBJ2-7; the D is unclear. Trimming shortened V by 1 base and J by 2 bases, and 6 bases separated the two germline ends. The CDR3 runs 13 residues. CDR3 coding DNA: TGTGCCAGCAGTTTAGAACTGACCTACGAGCAGTACTTC. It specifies CASSLELTYEQYF.

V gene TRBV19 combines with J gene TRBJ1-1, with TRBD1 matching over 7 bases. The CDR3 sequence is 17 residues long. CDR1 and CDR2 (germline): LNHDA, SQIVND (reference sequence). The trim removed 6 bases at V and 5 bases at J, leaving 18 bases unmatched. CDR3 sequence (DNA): TGTGCCAGTAGATATAAGGGGACAGCGGTAATGGGGACTGAAGCTTTCTTT. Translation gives CASRYKGTAVMGTEAFF.

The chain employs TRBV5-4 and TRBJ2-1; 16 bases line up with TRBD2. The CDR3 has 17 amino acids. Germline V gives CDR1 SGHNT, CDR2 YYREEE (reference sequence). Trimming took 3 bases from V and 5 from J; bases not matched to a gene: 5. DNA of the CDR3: TGTGCCAGCAGCTCGGGACTAGCGGGGGGGCGAGACAATGAGCAGTTCTTC. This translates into CASSSGLAGGRDNEQFF.

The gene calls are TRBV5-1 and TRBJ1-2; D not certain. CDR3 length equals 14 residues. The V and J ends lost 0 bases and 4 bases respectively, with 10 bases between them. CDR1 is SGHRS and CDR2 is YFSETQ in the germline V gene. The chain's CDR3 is CASSLVDTAYGYTF. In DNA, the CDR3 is TGCGCCAGCAGCTTGGTCGACACCGCCTATGGCTACACCTTC.

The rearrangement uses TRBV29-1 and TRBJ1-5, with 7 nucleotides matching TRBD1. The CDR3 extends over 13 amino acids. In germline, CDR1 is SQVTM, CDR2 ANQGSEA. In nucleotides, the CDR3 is TGCGGGGGCGGGACAGATGCCAATCAGCCCCAGCATTTT. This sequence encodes CGGGTDANQPQHF.

DNA for the CDR3: TGTGCCAGCAGCTTTGGGCAGGACATGACGGAAAAACTGTTTTTT. This sequence encodes CASSFGQDMTEKLFF. The chain combines TRBV5-6 with TRBJ1-4, with a possible D match to TRBD1 (5 bases). There are 15 residues in the CDR3. Germline V gene lookup returns CDR1 SGHDT and CDR2 YYEEEE. V dropped 2 bases and J dropped 8 bases, with 16 bases sitting between them.

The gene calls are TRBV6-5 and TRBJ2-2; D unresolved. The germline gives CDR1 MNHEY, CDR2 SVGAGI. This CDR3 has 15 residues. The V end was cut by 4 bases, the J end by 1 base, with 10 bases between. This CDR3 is CASSLPSGNTGELFF. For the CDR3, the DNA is TGTGCCAGCAGTTTGCCCTCAGGGAACACCGGGGAGCTGTTTTTT.

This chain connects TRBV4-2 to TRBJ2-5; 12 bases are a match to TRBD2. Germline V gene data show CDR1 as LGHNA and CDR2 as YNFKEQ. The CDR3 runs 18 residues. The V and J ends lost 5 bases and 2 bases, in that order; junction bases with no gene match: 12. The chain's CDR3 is CASSVRPTSGGTQETQYF. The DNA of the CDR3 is TGTGCCAGCAGCGTCAGGCCCACTAGCGGGGGGACACAAGAGACCCAGTACTTC.

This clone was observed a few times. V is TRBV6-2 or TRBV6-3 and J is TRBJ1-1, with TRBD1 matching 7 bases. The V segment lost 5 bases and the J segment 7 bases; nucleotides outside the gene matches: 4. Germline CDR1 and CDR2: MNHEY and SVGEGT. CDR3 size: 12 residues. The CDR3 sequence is CASSEGAGEAFF. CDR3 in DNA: TGTGCCAGCAGTGAGGGGGCCGGTGAAGCTTTCTTT.

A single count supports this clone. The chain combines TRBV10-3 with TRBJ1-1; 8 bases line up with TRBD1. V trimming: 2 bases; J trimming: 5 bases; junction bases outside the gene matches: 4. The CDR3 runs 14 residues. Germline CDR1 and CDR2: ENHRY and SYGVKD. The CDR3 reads CAISEHRGGTEAFF. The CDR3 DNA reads TGTGCCATCAGTGAGCACAGGGGGGGGACTGAAGCTTTCTTT.

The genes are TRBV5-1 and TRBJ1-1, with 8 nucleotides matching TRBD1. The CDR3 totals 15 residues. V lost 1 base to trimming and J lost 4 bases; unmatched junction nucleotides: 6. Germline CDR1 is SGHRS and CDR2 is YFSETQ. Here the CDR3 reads CASSLSRGRVTEAFF. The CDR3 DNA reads TGCGCCAGCAGCTTGAGCAGGGGGCGGGTCACTGAAGCTTTCTTT.

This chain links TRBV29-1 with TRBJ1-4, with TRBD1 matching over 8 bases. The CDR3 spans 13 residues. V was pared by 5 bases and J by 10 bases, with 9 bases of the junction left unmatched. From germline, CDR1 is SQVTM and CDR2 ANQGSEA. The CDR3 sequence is CSVTRSGGGKLFF. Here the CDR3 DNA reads TGCAGCGTTACTCGGTCAGGGGGCGGAAAACTGTTTTTT.